This T cell receptor beta chain was sequenced during a study of T-cell reconstitution after alpha-beta-depleted transplantation in children. Molecular barcoding with unique molecular identifiers was used for the TCRbeta library. TCRdb re-called the PCR reads with MiXCR, one entry per CDR3 protein. The repertoire includes approximately 290,000 distinct CDR3 sequences, around a tenth of them detected once, and around 20% sits in the top ten. Between the trimmed V and J ends, which lost 5 bases and 2 bases, there was a span of 13 bases. This CDR3 comprises 15 residues. Germline V gives CDR1 MDHEN, CDR2 SYDVKM. Many counts were recorded for this clonotype.

The sequence came from a male patient between 2 and 15 years old who had a stem cell transplant for chronic granulomatous disease, so the T cells may come from the graft donor. This specimen consisted of peripheral blood, obtained 180 days after TCRalphabeta/CD19-depleted stem cell transplant. The chain couples TRBV28 to TRBJ1-5; no definite D call. This chain's CDR3 is CASSKVVRGNQPQHF. In nucleotides, the CDR3 is TGTGCCAGCAGTAAGGTGGTAAGGGGCAATCAGCCCCAGCATTTT. Full variable domain (outside the CDR3, taken from reference TRBV28 and TRBJ1-5): DVKVTQSSRYLVKRTGEKVFLECVQDMDHENMFWYRQDPGLGLRLIYFSYDVKMKEKGDIPEGYSVSREKKERFSLILESASTNQTSMYLCASSKVVRGNQPQHFGDGTRLSIL.